The 21 T cell receptor beta chains below all came from one sample that was sequenced in a study of OX40 agonist ivuxolimab in advanced cancers. Produced via immunoSEQ multiplex PCR; TCRdb's table is partial and in-frame only. Of 9,500 to 11,000 clones listed, around 73% were seen once; the top ten hold 25% to 40%. The input for sequencing was CD4+ or CD8+ T cells sorted from blood, taken in a trial of the OX40 agonist ivuxolimab. All receptors come from an adult with an advanced solid tumor such as melanoma, head and neck, liver or kidney cancer.

The rearrangement uses TRBV4-1 and TRBJ2-2; D unresolved. V was shortened by 2 bases and J by 8 bases, with 9 bases between the two germline ends. Per germline, CDR1 MGHRA and CDR2 YSYEKL. The CDR3 has 13 amino acids. The CDR3 sequence: CASSQSMRGELFF. The CDR3 DNA is TGCGCCAGCAGCCAATCGATGCGAGGGGAGCTGTTTTTT.

The CDR3 bases are TGTGCCAGCAGTGTGGGCAGCGGGACCTACAATGAGCAGTTCTTC. Translating gives CASSVGSGTYNEQFF. This sequence joins TRBV9 and TRBJ2-1; 7 bases agree with TRBD2. The CDR3 sequence is 15 residues long. V was pared by 5 bases and J by 2 bases, with 7 bases of the junction left unmatched. The germline CDR1 and CDR2 sequences are SGDLS and YYNGEE.

The chain joins TRBV5-4 to TRBJ1-6, with D perhaps matching TRBD1 (6 bases). There are 17 residues in the CDR3. Trimming took off 0 bases at V and 13 bases at J, with 23 bases between the two ends. From germline, CDR1 is SGHNT and CDR2 YYREEE (reference sequence). CDR3 in DNA: TGTGCCAGCAGCTTGGGACAGGTATTCCGCCCCGACTTTCCCCTCCACTTT. This encodes CASSLGQVFRPDFPLHF.

This chain links TRBV27 with TRBJ1-1; D may be TRBD1 (6 bases). The CDR3 length is 12 residues. Germline V gene data show CDR1 as MNHEY and CDR2 as SMNVEV (reference sequence). V was shortened by 5 bases and J by 8 bases, with 12 bases between the two germline ends. CDR3 amino acids: CASSLDRIEAFF. CDR3 coding DNA: TGTGCCAGCAGTCTTGACAGGATAGAAGCTTTCTTT.

This sequence joins TRBV7-8 and TRBJ1-1; D not certain. Trimming stripped 4 bases from V and 1 base from J, with 10 bases between. Per the germline V gene, CDR1 is SGHVS and CDR2 is FQNEAQ. The CDR3 runs to 14 residues. The CDR3 reads CASSSSGSNTEAFF. Here the CDR3 DNA reads TGTGCCAGCAGCTCATCGGGGTCGAACACTGAAGCTTTCTTT. The whole variable domain, filled in from reference TRBV7-8 and TRBJ1-1, reads GAGVSQSPRYKVAKRGQDVALRCDPISGHVSLFWYQQALGQGPEFLTYFQNEAQLDKSGLPSDRFFAERPEGSVSTLKIQRTQQEDSAVYLCASSSSGSNTEAFFGQGTRLTVV.

The count of this clone is one. This chain links TRBV7-9 with TRBJ2-5; no clear D gene. The J call may be incorrect, as the DNA end agrees better with TRBJ2-7. Per the germline V gene, CDR1 is SEHNR and CDR2 is FQNEAQ (reference sequence). This CDR3 contains 11 residues. This chain's CDR3 is CASSYPDEQYF. The DNA of the CDR3 is TGTGCCAGCAGTTACCCGGACGAGCAGTACTTC.

The genes are TRBV7-9 and TRBJ2-3; D perhaps matches TRBD2 (5 bases). CDR1 is SEHNR and CDR2 is FQNEAQ in the germline V gene (reference sequence). The CDR3 length is 16 residues. V lost 5 bases, J lost 3 bases, and 18 bases lay in between. This CDR3 reads CASSPPDSRHTDTQYF. For the CDR3, the DNA is TGTGCCAGCAGCCCGCCGGACTCGCGACATACAGATACGCAGTATTTT.

This clone was found a few times. The V call is TRBV28, the J call TRBJ2-5, with D uncertain. The ends were cut back, 5 bases at V and 1 base at J, with 11 bases in the middle. This CDR3 has 14 residues. Germline-derived CDR1 and CDR2 are MDHEN and SYDVKM. CDR3 nucleotides: TGTGCCAGCAGTCCTTTGGGGTTCCAAGAGACCCAGTACTTC. It translates to CASSPLGFQETQYF.

This clone was recorded once. The chain is built from TRBV29-1 and TRBJ2-7; 10 nucleotides line up with TRBD1. The CDR3 length is 14 residues. Losses at the gene ends were 7 bases for V and 3 bases for J; bases not matched to a gene: 9. CDR1 and CDR2 (germline): SQVTM, ANQGSEA. The CDR3 loop reads CSALTGTGDYEQYF. The CDR3 region has the DNA TGCAGCGCCCTAACCGGGACAGGGGACTACGAGCAGTACTTC.

This sequence joins TRBV4-3 and TRBJ2-7, with D perhaps matching TRBD1 (5 bases). Trimming pared 4 bases from V and 3 bases from J, leaving 10 bases between. Germline CDR1 LGHNA, CDR2 YSLEER. CDR3 length equals 13 residues. The CDR3 DNA reads TGCGCCAGCAGCCGTGGGGCGGACTACGAGCAGTACTTC. Translating gives CASSRGADYEQYF.

The chain has TRBV5-5 and TRBJ2-7, with D perhaps TRBD2 (6 bases). Trimming stripped 6 bases from V and 2 bases from J, with 21 bases between. Germline V gives CDR1 SGHKS, CDR2 YYEKEE (reference sequence). The CDR3 totals 16 residues. CDR3 region: CASNRSPGDSTYEQYF. The DNA for the CDR3 is TGTGCCAGCAACAGATCCCCTGGGGACTCAACCTACGAGCAGTACTTC.

The chain is built from TRBV7-9 and TRBJ2-2; perhaps TRBD1 as D (5 bases). The V gene's germline CDR1 is SEHNR and CDR2 FQNEAQ (reference sequence). There are 14 residues in the CDR3. V lost 2 bases, J lost 4 bases, and 8 bases lay in between. The CDR3 sequence is CASSLPDSTGELFF. In nucleotides, the CDR3 is TGTGCCAGCAGCTTACCAGACAGCACCGGGGAGCTGTTTTTT.

The chain couples TRBV9 to TRBJ2-3; D perhaps matches TRBD2 (7 bases). This CDR3 region has 15 residues. V was pared by 3 bases and J by 0 bases, with 11 bases between. Germline V gene sequence: CDR1 SGDLS, CDR2 YYNGEE. The CDR3 region is CASSEAGASTDTQYF. CDR3 nucleotides: TGTGCCAGCAGCGAGGCGGGGGCGAGCACAGATACGCAGTATTTT.

V and J are TRBV2 and TRBJ1-2; possible D gene TRBD1, 5 bases. The germline V gene encodes CDR1 SNHLY and CDR2 FYNNEI. This CDR3 comprises 14 residues. V lost 8 bases, J lost 4 bases, and 17 bases lay in between. CDR3 amino acids: CASSGWTQSYGYTF. The CDR3 DNA follows: TGTGCCAGCTCCGGTTGGACACAGTCCTATGGCTACACCTTC.

The V call is TRBV19, the J call TRBJ2-1; 9 bases are shared with TRBD1. Germline V gene data show CDR1 as LNHDA and CDR2 as SQIVND (reference sequence). The J segment lost 5 bases and the V segment lost 3 bases, leaving 8 bases of the junction unmatched. The CDR3 is made up of 16 amino acids. The CDR3 DNA follows: TGTGCCAGTAGTATGGGGGGGACAGGGATCGACAATGAGCAGTTCTTC. It translates to CASSMGGTGIDNEQFF.

This clone is large (0.1 to 1%). The gene calls are TRBV6-4 and TRBJ2-1, with D possibly matching TRBD1 (5 bases). Germline CDR1 and CDR2: MRHNA and SNTAGT. This CDR3 region has 13 residues. The V end lost 0 bases, the J end lost 5 bases, and 5 bases lay between the germline ends. CDR3 residues: CASSDSDNNEQFF. For the CDR3, the DNA is TGTGCCAGCAGTGACTCGGACAACAATGAGCAGTTCTTC.

This clone was observed a handful of times. CDR3 sequence reads: CASSYDRSYNEQFF. The CDR3 coding sequence is TGTGCCAGCAGCTATGACAGGTCCTACAATGAGCAGTTCTTC. This chain joins TRBV7-2 and TRBJ2-1; TRBD1 is a possible D gene (6 bases). Between the trimmed V and J ends, which lost 4 bases and 1 base, there was a span of 8 bases. The V gene's germline CDR1 is SGHTA and CDR2 FQGNSA. The CDR3 runs 14 residues.

This chain uses TRBV2 with TRBJ2-5, with 8 nucleotides matching TRBD1. Germline assignment: CDR1 SNHLY and CDR2 FYNNEI. J was trimmed by 2 bases and V by 7 bases; bases with no gene match: 6. The CDR3 consists of 14 residues. The DNA of the CDR3 is TGTGCCAGCATTGTTCGACAGGGGCAAGAGACCCAGTACTTC. It is translated as CASIVRQGQETQYF.

This clone was seen a single time. The J gene is TRBJ2-1, the V gene TRBV9; 7 nucleotides agree with TRBD1. V lost 5 bases to trimming and J lost 9 bases; unmatched junction nucleotides: 14. CDR1 and CDR2 from the germline V gene are SGDLS and YYNGEE. This CDR3 has 15 amino acids. The CDR3 spells CASSDRLRGGTEQFF. CDR3 sequence (DNA): TGTGCCAGCAGTGATCGCCTCCGAGGGGGCACTGAGCAGTTCTTC.

CDR3 DNA sequence: TGCAGCGTTGTGTACACCGGGGAGCTGTTTTTT. It translates to CSVVYTGELFF. This sequence joins TRBV29-1 and TRBJ2-2; D is ambiguous. The CDR3 loop spans 11 amino acids. V gave up 4 bases and J gave up 3 bases, with 3 bases separating them. The germline CDR1 and CDR2 sequences are SQVTM and ANQGSEA.

J is TRBJ1-1 and V is TRBV6-5, with 7 bases identical to TRBD1. The germline gives CDR1 MNHEY, CDR2 SVGAGI. Losses at the gene ends were 4 bases for V and 1 base for J; bases not matched to a gene: 0. CDR3 length: 13 amino acids. The chain's CDR3 is CASSWTGNTEAFF. The CDR3 DNA is TGTGCCAGCAGTTGGACAGGGAACACTGAAGCTTTCTTT.